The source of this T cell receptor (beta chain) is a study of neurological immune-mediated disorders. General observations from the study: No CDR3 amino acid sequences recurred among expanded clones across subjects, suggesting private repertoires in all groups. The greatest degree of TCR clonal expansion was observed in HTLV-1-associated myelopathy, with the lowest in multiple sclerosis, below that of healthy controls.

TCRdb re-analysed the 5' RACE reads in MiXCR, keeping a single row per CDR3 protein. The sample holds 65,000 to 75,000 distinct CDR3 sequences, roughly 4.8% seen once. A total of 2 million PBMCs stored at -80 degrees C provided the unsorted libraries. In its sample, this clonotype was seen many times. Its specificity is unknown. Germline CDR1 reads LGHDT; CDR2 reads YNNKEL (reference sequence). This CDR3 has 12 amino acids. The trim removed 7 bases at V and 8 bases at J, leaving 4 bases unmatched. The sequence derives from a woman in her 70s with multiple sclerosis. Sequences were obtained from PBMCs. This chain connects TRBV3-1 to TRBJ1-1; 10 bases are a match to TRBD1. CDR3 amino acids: CASNPTGGEAFF. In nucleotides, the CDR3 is TGTGCCAGCAACCCGACAGGGGGCGAAGCTTTCTTT.